This T cell receptor beta chain stems from a study of cytomegalovirus exposure and HLA in healthy donors. Study observations and caveats: The records held CMV serostatus as the only immune exposure information.

The study ran its PCR with 60 Vbeta and 13 Jbeta primers. The protocol was immunoSEQ multiplex PCR, while the TCRdb copy is restricted to in-frame clones and leaves out a portion. Of 200,000 or so clones listed, approximately 79% are singletons. This clone was detected only a few times. The target antigen is unknown. The CDR3 has 12 amino acids. Germline loops: CDR1 SGHTA, CDR2 FQGNSA. Trimming pared 5 bases from V and 2 bases from J, leaving 7 bases between. Specimen: PBMCs. The genes are TRBV7-2 and TRBJ2-7; D is unclear. The clonotype comes from a man aged 40-50 years in good health and CMV-seropositive. Here the CDR3 reads CASSPTTYEQYF. In nucleotides, the CDR3 is TGTGCCAGCAGCCCAACAACCTACGAGCAGTACTTC. The whole variable domain, remainder taken from reference TRBV7-2 and TRBJ2-7, is GAGVSQSPSNKVTEKGKDVELRCDPISGHTALYWYRQSLGQGLEFLIYFQGNSAPDKSGLPSDRFSAERTGGSVSTLTIQRTQQEDSAVYLCASSPTTYEQYFGPGTRLTVT.